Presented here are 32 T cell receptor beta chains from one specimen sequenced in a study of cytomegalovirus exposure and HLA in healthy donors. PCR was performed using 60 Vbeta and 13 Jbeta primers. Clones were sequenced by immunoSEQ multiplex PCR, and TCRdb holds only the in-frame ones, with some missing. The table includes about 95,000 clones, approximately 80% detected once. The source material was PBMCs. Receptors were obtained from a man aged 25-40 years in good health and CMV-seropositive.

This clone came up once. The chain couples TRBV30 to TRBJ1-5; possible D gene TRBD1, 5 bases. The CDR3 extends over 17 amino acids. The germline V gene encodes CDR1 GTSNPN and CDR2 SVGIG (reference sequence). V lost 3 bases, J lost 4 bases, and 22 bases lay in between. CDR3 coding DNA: TGTGCCTGGAGCCAATCTCCCCGAGACAGACCTAATCAGCCCCAGCATTTT. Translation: CAWSQSPRDRPNQPQHF.

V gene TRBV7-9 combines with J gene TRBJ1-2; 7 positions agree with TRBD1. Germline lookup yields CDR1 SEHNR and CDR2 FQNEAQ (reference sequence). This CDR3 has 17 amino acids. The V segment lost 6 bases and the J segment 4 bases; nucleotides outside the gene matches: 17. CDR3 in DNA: TGTGCCAGCAGAGTAGAACAGGGGACAGAGGACCGCTATGGCTACACCTTC. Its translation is CASRVEQGTEDRYGYTF. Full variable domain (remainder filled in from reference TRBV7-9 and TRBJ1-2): DTGVSQNPRHKITKRGQNVTFRCDPISEHNRLYWYRQTLGQGPEFLTYFQNEAQLEKSRLLSDRFSAERPKGSFSTLEIQRTEQGDSAMYLCASRVEQGTEDRYGYTFGSGTRLTVV.

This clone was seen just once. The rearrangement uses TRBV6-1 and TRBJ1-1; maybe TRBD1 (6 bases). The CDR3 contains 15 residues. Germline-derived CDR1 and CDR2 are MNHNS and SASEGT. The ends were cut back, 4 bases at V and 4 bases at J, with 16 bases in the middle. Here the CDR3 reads CASSGRGGGGTEAFF. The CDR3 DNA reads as TGTGCCAGCAGTGGACGGGGAGGGGGGGGCACTGAAGCTTTCTTT.

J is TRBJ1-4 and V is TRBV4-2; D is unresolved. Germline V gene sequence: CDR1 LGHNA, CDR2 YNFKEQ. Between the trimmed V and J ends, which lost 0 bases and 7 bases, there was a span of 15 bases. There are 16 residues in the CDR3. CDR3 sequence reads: CASSQDEATRGEKLFF. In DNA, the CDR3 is TGTGCCAGCAGCCAAGATGAAGCGACCCGGGGTGAAAAACTGTTTTTT.

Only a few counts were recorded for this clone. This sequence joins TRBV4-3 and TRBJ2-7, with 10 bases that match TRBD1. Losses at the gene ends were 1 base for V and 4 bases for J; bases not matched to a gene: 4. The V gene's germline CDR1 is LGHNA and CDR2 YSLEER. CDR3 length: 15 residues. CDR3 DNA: TGCGCCAGCAGCCAAGCCCGGGACAGGGGTTACGAGCAGTACTTC. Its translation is CASSQARDRGYEQYF.

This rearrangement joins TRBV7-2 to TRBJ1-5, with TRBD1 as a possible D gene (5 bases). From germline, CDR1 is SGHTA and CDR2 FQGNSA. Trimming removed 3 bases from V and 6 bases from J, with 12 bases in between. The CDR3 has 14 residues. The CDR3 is CASSFDSSAQPQHF. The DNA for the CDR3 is TGTGCCAGCAGCTTCGACAGTAGTGCTCAGCCCCAGCATTTT.

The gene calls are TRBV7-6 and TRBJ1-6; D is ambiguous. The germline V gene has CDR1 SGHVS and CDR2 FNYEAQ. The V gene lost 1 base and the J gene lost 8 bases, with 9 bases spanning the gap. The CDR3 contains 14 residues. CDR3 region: CASSLGSEYSPLHF. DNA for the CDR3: TGTGCCAGCAGCTTAGGATCAGAATATTCACCCCTCCACTTT.

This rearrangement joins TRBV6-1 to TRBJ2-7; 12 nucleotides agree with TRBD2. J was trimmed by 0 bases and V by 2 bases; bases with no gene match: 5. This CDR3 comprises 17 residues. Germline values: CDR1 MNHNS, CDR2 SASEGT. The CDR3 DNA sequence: TGTGCCAGCAGTGAATTAATGACTAGCGGGAGCTCCTACGAGCAGTACTTC. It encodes CASSELMTSGSSYEQYF.

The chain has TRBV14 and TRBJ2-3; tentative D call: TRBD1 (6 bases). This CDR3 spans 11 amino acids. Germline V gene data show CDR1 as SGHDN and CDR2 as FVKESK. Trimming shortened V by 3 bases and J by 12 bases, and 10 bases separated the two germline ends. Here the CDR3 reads CASSQSGTQYF. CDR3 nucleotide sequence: TGTGCCAGCAGCCAGTCCGGGACACAGTATTTT.

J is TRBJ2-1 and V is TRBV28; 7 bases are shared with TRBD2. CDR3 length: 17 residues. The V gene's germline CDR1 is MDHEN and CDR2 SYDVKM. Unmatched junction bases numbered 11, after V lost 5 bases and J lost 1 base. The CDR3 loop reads CASSPRASGPSYNEQFF. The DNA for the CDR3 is TGTGCCAGCAGTCCAAGGGCTAGCGGCCCTTCCTACAATGAGCAGTTCTTC.

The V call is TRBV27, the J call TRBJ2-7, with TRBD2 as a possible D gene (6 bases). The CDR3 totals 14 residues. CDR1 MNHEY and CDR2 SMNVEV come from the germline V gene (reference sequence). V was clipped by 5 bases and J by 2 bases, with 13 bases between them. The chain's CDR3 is CASSPRTTAYEQYF. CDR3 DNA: TGTGCCAGCAGTCCACGGACTACAGCCTACGAGCAGTACTTC.

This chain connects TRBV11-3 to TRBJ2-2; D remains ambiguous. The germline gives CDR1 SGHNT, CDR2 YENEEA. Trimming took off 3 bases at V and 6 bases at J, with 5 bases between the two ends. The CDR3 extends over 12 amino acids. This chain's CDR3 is CASSFSAGELFF. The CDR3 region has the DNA TGTGCCAGCAGCTTTTCGGCCGGGGAGCTGTTTTTT.

The CDR3 here is CASSSGHSNQPQHF. CDR3 in DNA: TGTGCCAGCAGTTCGGGACACTCCAATCAGCCCCAGCATTTT. The V gene is TRBV28, the J gene TRBJ1-5, with D tentatively TRBD1 (6 bases). Germline-derived CDR1 and CDR2 are MDHEN and SYDVKM. The CDR3 loop spans 14 amino acids. Trimming pared 4 bases from V and 3 bases from J, leaving 10 bases between.

CDR3 sequence: CASSLGLAGGSHEQFF. The CDR3 coding sequence is TGTGCCAGCAGCTTGGGATTAGCGGGAGGGTCCCATGAGCAGTTCTTC. The J gene is TRBJ2-1, the V gene TRBV5-6; 11 bases are a match to TRBD2. This CDR3 is built from 16 residues. After removal of 0 bases from V and 8 bases from J, the junction contained 7 bases not matched to a gene. Per the germline V gene, CDR1 is SGHDT and CDR2 is YYEEEE.

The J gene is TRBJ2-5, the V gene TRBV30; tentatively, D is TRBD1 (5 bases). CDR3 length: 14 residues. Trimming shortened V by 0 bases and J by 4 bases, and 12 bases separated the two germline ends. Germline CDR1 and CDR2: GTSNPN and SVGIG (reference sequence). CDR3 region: CAWSVRVRGETQYF. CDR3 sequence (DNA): TGTGCCTGGAGTGTACGAGTAAGGGGAGAGACCCAGTACTTC. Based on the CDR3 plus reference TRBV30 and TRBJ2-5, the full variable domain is SQTIHQWPATLVQPVGSPLSLECTVEGTSNPNLYWYRQAAGRGLQLLFYSVGIGQISSEVPQNLSASRPQDRQFILSSKKLLLSDSGFYLCAWSVRVRGETQYFGPGTRLLVL.

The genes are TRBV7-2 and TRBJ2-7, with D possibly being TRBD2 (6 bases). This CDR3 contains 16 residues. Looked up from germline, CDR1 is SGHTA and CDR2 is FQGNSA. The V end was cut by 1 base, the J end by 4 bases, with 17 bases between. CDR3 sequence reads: CASSLGAGRPSYEQYF. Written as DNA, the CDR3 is TGTGCCAGCAGCTTAGGTGCGGGAAGGCCGAGTTACGAGCAGTACTTC.

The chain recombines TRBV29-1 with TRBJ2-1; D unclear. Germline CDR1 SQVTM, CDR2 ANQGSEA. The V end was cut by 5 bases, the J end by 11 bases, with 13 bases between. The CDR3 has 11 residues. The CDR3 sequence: CSVLLSRKQFF. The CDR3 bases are TGCAGCGTTTTACTTTCTAGGAAGCAGTTCTTC.

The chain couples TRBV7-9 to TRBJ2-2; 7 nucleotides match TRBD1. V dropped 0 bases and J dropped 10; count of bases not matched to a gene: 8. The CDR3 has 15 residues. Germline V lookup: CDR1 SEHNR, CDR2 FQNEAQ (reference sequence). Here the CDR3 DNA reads TGTGCCAGCAGCTTAGCGCCGGCAGGGGGTCCGGAGCTGTTTTTT. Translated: CASSLAPAGGPELFF.

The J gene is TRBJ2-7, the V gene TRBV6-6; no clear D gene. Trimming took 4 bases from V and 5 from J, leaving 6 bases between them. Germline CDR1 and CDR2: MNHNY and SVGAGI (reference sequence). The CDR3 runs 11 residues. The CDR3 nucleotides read TGTGCCAGCAGTTTAGTGGACGAGCAGTACTTC. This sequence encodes CASSLVDEQYF.

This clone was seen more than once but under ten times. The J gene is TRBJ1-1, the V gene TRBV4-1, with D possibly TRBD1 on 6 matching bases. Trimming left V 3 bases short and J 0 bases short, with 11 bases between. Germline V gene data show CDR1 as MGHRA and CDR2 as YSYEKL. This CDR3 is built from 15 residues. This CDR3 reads CASSQQGTLNTEAFF. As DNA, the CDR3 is TGCGCCAGCAGCCAGCAGGGGACCTTGAACACTGAAGCTTTCTTT.

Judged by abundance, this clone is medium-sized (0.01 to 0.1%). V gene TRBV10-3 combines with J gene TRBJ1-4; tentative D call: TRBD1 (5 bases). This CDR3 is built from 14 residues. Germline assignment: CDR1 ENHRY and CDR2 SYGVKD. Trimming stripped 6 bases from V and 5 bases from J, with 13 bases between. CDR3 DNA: TGTGCCATCAGAGGCACAGGAGAGAATGAAAAACTGTTTTTT. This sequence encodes CAIRGTGENEKLFF.

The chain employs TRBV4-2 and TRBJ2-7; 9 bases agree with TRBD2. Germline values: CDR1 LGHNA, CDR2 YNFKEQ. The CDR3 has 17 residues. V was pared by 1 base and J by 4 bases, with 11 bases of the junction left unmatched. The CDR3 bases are TGTGCCAGCAGCCAAGGGATGGGAGGGAGCGGGGGGTACGAGCAGTACTTC. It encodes CASSQGMGGSGGYEQYF.

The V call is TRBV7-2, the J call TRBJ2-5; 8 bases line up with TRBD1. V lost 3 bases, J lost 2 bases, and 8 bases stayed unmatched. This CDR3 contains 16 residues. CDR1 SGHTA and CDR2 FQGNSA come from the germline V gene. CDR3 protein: CASSFLTGAFQETQYF. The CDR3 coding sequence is TGTGCCAGCAGCTTTTTGACAGGGGCATTTCAAGAGACCCAGTACTTC.

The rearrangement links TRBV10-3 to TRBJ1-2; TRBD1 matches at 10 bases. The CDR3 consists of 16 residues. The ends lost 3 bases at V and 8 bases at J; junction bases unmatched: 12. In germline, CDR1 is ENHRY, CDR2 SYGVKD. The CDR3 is CAISESSVGQGTGYTF. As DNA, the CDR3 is TGTGCCATCAGTGAATCATCCGTGGGACAGGGGACCGGCTACACCTTC.

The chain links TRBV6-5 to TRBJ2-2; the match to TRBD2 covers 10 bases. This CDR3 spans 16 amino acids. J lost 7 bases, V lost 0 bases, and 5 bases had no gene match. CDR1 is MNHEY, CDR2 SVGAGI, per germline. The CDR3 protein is CASSYSSGRASGELFF. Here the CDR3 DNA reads TGTGCCAGCAGTTACTCCAGCGGGAGGGCAAGCGGGGAGCTGTTTTTT.

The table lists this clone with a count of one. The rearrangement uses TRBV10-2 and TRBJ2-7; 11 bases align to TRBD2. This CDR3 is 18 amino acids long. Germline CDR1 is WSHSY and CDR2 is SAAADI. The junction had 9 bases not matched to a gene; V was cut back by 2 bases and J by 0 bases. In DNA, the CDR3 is TGCGCCAGCAGTGAGGTGGGTAGCGGGAGGGCCGGCTCCTACGAGCAGTACTTC. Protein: CASSEVGSGRAGSYEQYF.

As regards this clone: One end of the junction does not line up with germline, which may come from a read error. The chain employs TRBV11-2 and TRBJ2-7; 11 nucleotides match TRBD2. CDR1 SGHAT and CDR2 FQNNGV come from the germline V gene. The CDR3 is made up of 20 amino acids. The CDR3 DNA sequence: TGTGCCAGCAGCGTAGAATCCAGGGGCGGTAGCGGGAGGGACGCCTACGAGCAGTACTTC. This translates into CASSVESRGGSGRDAYEQYF.

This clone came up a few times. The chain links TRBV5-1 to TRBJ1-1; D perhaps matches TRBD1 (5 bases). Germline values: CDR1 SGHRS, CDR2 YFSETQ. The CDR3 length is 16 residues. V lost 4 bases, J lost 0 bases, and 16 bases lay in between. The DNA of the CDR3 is TGCGCCAGCAGCCCATGGGGGGACGGATTGAACACTGAAGCTTTCTTT. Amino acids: CASSPWGDGLNTEAFF.

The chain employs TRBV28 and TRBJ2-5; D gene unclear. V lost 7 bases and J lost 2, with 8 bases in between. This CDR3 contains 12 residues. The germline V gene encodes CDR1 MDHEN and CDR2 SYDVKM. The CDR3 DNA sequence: TGTGCCAGCAAACAGCTACAAGAGACCCAGTACTTC. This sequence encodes CASKQLQETQYF.

Written as DNA, the CDR3 is TGCGCCAGCGGACTAGCGGGGCCAACTGGGGAGCTGTTTTTT. Its protein product is CASGLAGPTGELFF. This chain joins TRBV5-1 and TRBJ2-2, with TRBD2 matching over 12 bases. The CDR3 runs to 14 residues. The germline gives CDR1 SGHRS, CDR2 YFSETQ. The V and J ends lost 7 bases and 8 bases, in that order; junction bases with no gene match: 6.

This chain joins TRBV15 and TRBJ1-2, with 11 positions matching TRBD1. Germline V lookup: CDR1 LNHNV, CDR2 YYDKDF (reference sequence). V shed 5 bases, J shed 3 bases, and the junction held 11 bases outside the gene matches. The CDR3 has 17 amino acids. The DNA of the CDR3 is TGTGCCACCAGCGGCTGGACAGGGGGCGCTTCGGACTATGGCTACACCTTC. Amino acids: CATSGWTGGASDYGYTF. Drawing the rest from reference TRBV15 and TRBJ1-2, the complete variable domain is DAMVIQNPRYQVTQFGKPVTLSCSQTLNHNVMYWYQQKSSQAPKLLFHYYDKDFNNEADTPDNFQSRRPNTSFCFLDIRSPGLGDTAMYLCATSGWTGGASDYGYTFGSGTRLTVV.

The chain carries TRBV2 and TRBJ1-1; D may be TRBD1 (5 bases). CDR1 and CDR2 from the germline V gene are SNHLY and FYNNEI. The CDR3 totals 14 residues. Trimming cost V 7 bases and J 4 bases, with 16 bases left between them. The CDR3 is CASNNPPGSTEAFF. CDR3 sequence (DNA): TGTGCCAGCAATAACCCGCCAGGGTCCACTGAAGCTTTCTTT.